The source of this TCR beta chain is a study of CD8+CD57+ T cells in acquired aplastic anemia. Whole-study context: Quantities of DNA derived from sorted CD4+ and CD8+ cells averaged around 3 ug. General study results and limits: Almost 30 shared CD8+ CDR3s appeared highly expressed within patients' immunodominant clones.

TCR beta VDJ combinations and CDR3 sequences were profiled from genomic DNA. Each CDR3 protein is one row after TCRdb ran MiXCR on the reads. The data contain fewer than 250,000 distinct CDR3 sequences, approximately 45% of them singletons. Regarding this clonotype: The antigen is not known.

In germline, CDR1 is SEHNR, CDR2 FQNEAQ (reference sequence). V dropped 5 bases and J dropped 0 bases, with 13 bases sitting between them. This CDR3 spans 16 amino acids. Those patients picked for sequencing had displayed CD8+CD57+ cell expansion on flow cytometry. Patients had undergone no therapy by the time their blood was sampled. The chain couples TRBV7-9 to TRBJ1-4; D perhaps matches TRBD1 (5 bases). This TCR was sampled from a human donor with aplastic anemia. Sample: sorted CD4+, CD8+, or CD8+CD57+ T cells (not recorded which) from PBMCs. In DNA form, the CDR3 reads TGTGCCAGCAGCGCCCGCCGACAGACAACTAATGAAAAACTGTTTTTT. This translates into CASSARRQTTNEKLFF. Filled out from reference TRBV7-9 and TRBJ1-4, the complete variable domain reads DTGVSQNPRHKITKRGQNVTFRCDPISEHNRLYWYRQTLGQGPEFLTYFQNEAQLEKSRLLSDRFSAERPKGSFSTLEIQRTEQGDSAMYLCASSARRQTTNEKLFFGSGTQLSVL.